Below are 18 T cell receptor beta chains sequenced from a single sample in a study of blood T cell repertoires in COVID-19. The table came from immunoSEQ multiplex PCR; TCRdb's copy has only in-frame clones and leaves some out. The sample records over 450,000 clones, approximately 91% being singletons. The sample comprised peripheral blood. These receptors originate from a woman aged 45 to 65 with COVID-19, enrolled during active disease.

V and J are TRBV30 and TRBJ1-1; the match to TRBD1 covers 7 bases. Unmatched junction bases numbered 3, after V lost 2 bases and J lost 0 bases. The CDR3 has 14 residues. Germline CDR1 GTSNPN, CDR2 SVGIG (reference sequence). CDR3 sequence (DNA): TGTGCCTGGAGTCCGGGACAGCTGAACACTGAAGCTTTCTTT. Amino acids: CAWSPGQLNTEAFF.

The V call is TRBV19, the J call TRBJ1-2, with TRBD1 matching 7 bases. Looked up from germline, CDR1 is LNHDA and CDR2 is SQIVND (reference sequence). V lost 3 bases and J lost 1; bases outside the gene matches: 8. The CDR3 covers 16 residues. This CDR3 is CASSMWDREVNYGYTF. The CDR3 DNA reads as TGTGCCAGTAGTATGTGGGACAGAGAGGTTAACTATGGCTACACCTTC.

The chain uses TRBV5-6 and TRBJ1-2, with a tentative D call TRBD1 (6 bases). The CDR3 length is 13 residues. V lost 0 bases, J lost 4 bases, and 7 bases lay in between. CDR1 and CDR2 from the germline V gene are SGHDT and YYEEEE. The CDR3 region is CASSLEGGYGYTF. CDR3 coding DNA: TGTGCCAGCAGCTTGGAAGGGGGCTATGGCTACACCTTC.

The chain has TRBV24-1 and TRBJ2-5, with 11 bases identical to TRBD2. This CDR3 has 17 residues. V trimming: 3 bases; J trimming: 2 bases; junction bases outside the gene matches: 7. Germline CDR1 KGHDR, CDR2 SFDVKD. This chain's CDR3 is CATSDPSTSGGQETQYF. DNA for the CDR3: TGTGCCACCAGTGATCCCTCAACTAGCGGGGGACAAGAGACCCAGTACTTC.

This chain connects TRBV5-5 to TRBJ2-1; 7 nucleotides match TRBD1. The CDR3 runs 16 residues. In germline, CDR1 is SGHKS, CDR2 YYEKEE (reference sequence). Trimming took 4 bases from V and 3 from J; bases not matched to a gene: 10. The CDR3 here is CASSPPPRQGYNEQFF. The CDR3 DNA follows: TGTGCCAGCAGCCCGCCGCCGAGACAGGGCTACAATGAGCAGTTCTTC. Filled out from reference TRBV5-5 and TRBJ2-1, the complete variable domain reads DAGVTQSPTHLIKTRGQQVTLRCSPISGHKSVSWYQQVLGQGPQFIFQYYEKEERGRGNFPDRFSARQFPNYSSELNVNALLLGDSALYLCASSPPPRQGYNEQFFGPGTRLTVL.

The V gene is TRBV12-3 or TRBV12-4, the J gene TRBJ2-7; 10 bases align to TRBD1. V was clipped by 5 bases and J by 7 bases; unmatched bases: 2. CDR3 length equals 12 residues. The CDR3 sequence is CASSPDRGEQYF. The CDR3 coding sequence is TGTGCCAGCAGTCCGGACAGGGGGGAGCAGTACTTC.

The CDR3 bases are TGTGCCAGCTCGACAGATGGCTACACCTTC. This translates into CASSTDGYTF. This sequence joins TRBV6-6 and TRBJ1-2; the D gene is possibly TRBD1 (5 bases). Per germline, CDR1 MNHNY and CDR2 SVGAGI (reference sequence). The germline V and J ends were trimmed by 8 bases and 6 bases, with 7 bases remaining between them. The CDR3 has 10 amino acids.

This clone has more than one count but fewer than ten. The chain uses TRBV6-5 and TRBJ1-2; 8 bases agree with TRBD1. Germline V gene data show CDR1 as MNHEY and CDR2 as SVGAGI. This CDR3 has 14 amino acids. J lost 8 bases, V lost 0 bases, and 5 bases had no gene match. CDR3 in amino acids: CASSYSTGGGGYTF. The CDR3 region has the DNA TGTGCCAGCAGTTACTCAACAGGGGGTGGCGGCTACACCTTC.

This clone has ten or more counts. The chain carries TRBV7-9 and TRBJ1-4; possible D gene TRBD1, 6 bases. Trimming left V 0 bases short and J 8 bases short, with 13 bases between. CDR1 is SEHNR and CDR2 is FQNEAQ in the germline V gene (reference sequence). This CDR3 comprises 15 residues. CDR3 protein: CASSLAEGGREKLFF. The CDR3 coding sequence is TGTGCCAGCAGCTTAGCCGAGGGGGGGCGCGAAAAACTGTTTTTT.

The chain has TRBV7-2 and TRBJ2-5; 7 bases are a match to TRBD1. The germline V gene has CDR1 SGHTA and CDR2 FQGNSA. The CDR3 spans 15 residues. The trim removed 8 bases at V and 5 bases at J, leaving 14 bases unmatched. The CDR3 DNA reads TGTGCCAGCTCCAGAGAGGACAGGCGGTTCGAGACCCAGTACTTC. Translating it yields CASSREDRRFETQYF.

This clone appeared a single time. The gene calls are TRBV6-6 and TRBJ1-6, with D possibly matching TRBD1 (5 bases). Trimming shortened V by 7 bases and J by 6 bases, and 16 bases separated the two germline ends. The CDR3 is 15 amino acids. Germline CDR1 reads MNHNY; CDR2 reads SVGAGI (reference sequence). The CDR3 reads CASNGGGAFNSPLHF. DNA of the CDR3: TGTGCCAGCAACGGTGGTGGGGCGTTTAATTCACCCCTCCACTTT.

The V gene is TRBV18, the J gene TRBJ2-2; 9 positions agree with TRBD2. V was clipped by 2 bases and J by 6 bases; unmatched bases: 4. The CDR3 is made up of 15 amino acids. Germline CDR1 reads KGHSH; CDR2 reads LQKENI. The CDR3 nucleotides read TGTGCCAGCTCACCATCGGCTAGCGGGGCCGGGGAGCTGTTTTTT. Protein product: CASSPSASGAGELFF.

The V and J genes are TRBV28 and TRBJ2-5; 8 nucleotides line up with TRBD2. Germline CDR1 is MDHEN and CDR2 is SYDVKM. The CDR3 runs to 15 residues. After removal of 4 bases from V and 5 bases from J, the junction contained 9 bases not matched to a gene. CDR3 sequence (DNA): TGTGCCAGCAGTTACACAGCGGGGGTCCGGGAGACCCAGTACTTC. This translates into CASSYTAGVRETQYF.

CDR3 sequence: CASSLEADVYGYTF. The CDR3 coding sequence is TGTGCCAGCAGCTTAGAGGCGGATGTCTATGGCTACACCTTC. The chain recombines TRBV7-9 with TRBJ1-2, with D unresolved. The CDR3 loop spans 14 amino acids. The ends were cut back, 1 base at V and 4 bases at J, with 10 bases in the middle. The germline CDR1 and CDR2 sequences are SEHNR and FQNEAQ (reference sequence). The whole variable domain, remainder taken from reference TRBV7-9 and TRBJ1-2, is DTGVSQNPRHKITKRGQNVTFRCDPISEHNRLYWYRQTLGQGPEFLTYFQNEAQLEKSRLLSDRFSAERPKGSFSTLEIQRTEQGDSAMYLCASSLEADVYGYTFGSGTRLTVV.

This sequence joins TRBV25-1 and TRBJ1-4; 8 bases fit TRBD1. The CDR3 runs to 15 residues. The ends lost 0 bases at V and 8 bases at J; junction bases unmatched: 5. Germline V gene lookup returns CDR1 MGHDK and CDR2 SYGVNS. The chain's CDR3 is CASSEYGRGREKLFF. The CDR3 nucleotides read TGTGCCAGCAGTGAATATGGCAGGGGGCGGGAAAAACTGTTTTTT. Combining the CDR3 with reference TRBV25-1 and TRBJ1-4 gives the whole variable domain EADIYQTPRYLVIGTGKKITLECSQTMGHDKMYWYQQDPGMELHLIHYSYGVNSTEKGDLSSESTVSRIRTEHFPLTLESARPSHTSQYLCASSEYGRGREKLFFGSGTQLSVL.

The sample holds one count of this clone. The chain recombines TRBV18 with TRBJ1-2; 7 bases line up with TRBD1. J gave up 6 bases and V 2 bases, and 12 bases lay outside the gene matches. CDR3 length: 16 amino acids. The V gene's germline CDR1 is KGHSH and CDR2 LQKENI. CDR3 nucleotide sequence: TGTGCCAGCTCACCAGAAGGGGACAGTACCAAGAATGGCTACACCTTC. Translation: CASSPEGDSTKNGYTF.

This clone was seen only once. The chain couples TRBV2 to TRBJ1-1, with D unresolved. There are 14 residues in the CDR3. CDR1 and CDR2 from the germline V gene are SNHLY and FYNNEI. The V and J ends lost 6 bases and 5 bases respectively, with 16 bases between them. The CDR3 sequence is CASRRESRRTEAFF. The CDR3 DNA is TGTGCCAGCAGGCGAGAATCCCGGAGGACTGAAGCTTTCTTT.

The V gene is TRBV20-1, the J gene TRBJ1-2, with 9 bases that match TRBD1. Trimming took 3 bases from V and 7 from J; bases not matched to a gene: 18. CDR3 length: 17 amino acids. Germline CDR1 and CDR2: DFQATT and SNEGSKA (reference sequence). The CDR3 bases are TGCAGTGCTAGTCCCGAGGGACAGGGTAAAATTTGGGGTGGCTACACCTTC. Translating gives CSASPEGQGKIWGGYTF.